This T cell receptor (beta chain) was documented in a study of CXCR3-negative and CXCR3-positive naive CD8 T cells. Background on the study: Cumulative TRB read yield was roughly 140 million, averaging about 1.5 +/- 0.3 million per library.

Points from the study as a whole: Naive CXCR3-negative cells resembled naive CXCR3-positive cells in TRBV-TRBJ usage; memory cells differed. CXCR3-positive naive cells carried more hydrophobic TRB CDR3s than CXCR3-negative ones.

The CDR3 totals 16 residues. Germline lookup yields CDR1 SGHKS and CDR2 YYEKEE (reference sequence). TRB cDNA libraries were made by UMI-labeled 5' RACE. TCRdb derives one entry per CDR3 protein from the 5' RACE reads, leaving out DNA. The sample has 65,000 to 75,000 distinct CDR3 sequences; the top ten hold just over 0.7%. As concerns this clonotype: Its specificity is unknown.

This rearrangement joins TRBV5-5 to TRBJ1-2; lacking DNA, the TRBD1 call made by TCRdb goes unchecked. The clonotype comes from a human donor in good health. Some clones in this sample may be carry-over from other donors' samples. The sample consisted of naive CXCR3+ CD8+ T cells from blood. Subset given: CD45RO-CCR7+CD27+CD95- naive CD8+ T cells expressing CXCR3 (TNR3+). The chain's CDR3 is CASSLAMTMQGNGYTF.